The rows below give T cell receptor beta chains drawn from one sample of a study of T cell responses to AZD1222 COVID-19 vaccine. The table came from immunoSEQ multiplex PCR; TCRdb's copy has only in-frame clones and leaves some out. Among 150,000 to 200,000 clones listed, 80% to 95% were seen once. This sample comprised peripheral blood, obtained on day 0 of AZD1222 vaccination. These TCRs come from an adult in good health. The CDR3 runs from the conserved cysteine through the conserved F or W. The D gene is left open where the match is weak. Not every row has a clone size; where given, it reads once, few, many or a size class.

.	TRBV3-1/TRBV3-2	TRBD1	TRBJ1-2	CASSQDGGQPGGYTF	TGTGCCAGCAGCCAAGATGGGGGACAGCCAGGTGGCTACACCTTC
.	TRBV3-1/TRBV3-2	TRBD1	TRBJ1-1	CASSQDRTGENTEAFF	TGTGCCAGCAGCCAAGATAGGACAGGGGAAAACACTGAAGCTTTCTTT
.	TRBV10-2	.	TRBJ2-1	CASSEFYLARDEQFF	TGCGCCAGCAGTGAGTTCTACCTAGCTCGGGATGAGCAGTTCTTC
.	TRBV3-1/TRBV3-2	TRBD2	TRBJ2-3	CASSRTSGGSATDTQYF	TGTGCCAGCAGCCGCACTAGCGGGGGGTCCGCCACAGATACGCAGTATTTT
once	TRBV10-3	.	TRBJ1-6	CAISGWSQGISSPLHF	TGTGCCATCAGTGGGTGGTCGCAGGGGATCAGTTCACCCCTCCACTTT
.	TRBV7-9	TRBD1	TRBJ1-5	CASSPSGQAGNQHF	TGTGCCAGCAGCCCGAGCGGACAGGCTGGGAACCAGCATTTT
.	TRBV5-5	TRBD1	TRBJ1-3	CASSLALQGADSGNTIYF	TGTGCCAGCAGCTTGGCGTTGCAGGGGGCCGACTCTGGAAACACCATATATTTT
.	TRBV19	TRBD1	TRBJ1-1	CASSPGTGGTEAFF	TGTGCCAGTAGTCCAGGGACAGGGGGCACTGAAGCTTTCTTT
.	TRBV5-8	.	TRBJ2-1	CASSLRNPVGDEQFF	TGTGCCAGCAGCTTGCGGAACCCGGTCGGGGATGAGCAGTTCTTC
.	TRBV27	.	TRBJ1-2	CASSSNRLTNGYTF	TGTGCCAGCAGTTCTAACCGACTAACCAATGGCTACACCTTC
.	TRBV14	.	TRBJ1-2	CASRRQTSNYGYTF	TGTGCCAGTCGAAGGCAGACGTCCAACTATGGCTACACCTTC
.	TRBV9	TRBD1	TRBJ1-1	CASSLGGQPHTEAFF	TGTGCCAGCAGCTTAGGGGGACAGCCCCACACTGAAGCTTTCTTT
.	TRBV28	.	TRBJ1-2	CASRGYGYTF	TGTGCCTCCAGGGGATATGGCTACACCTTC
.	TRBV12-3/TRBV12-4	.	TRBJ2-1	CASTLTGIRGQFF	TGTGCCAGCACCCTGACTGGGATTCGGGGGCAGTTCTTC
.	TRBV10-3	.	TRBJ1-3	CAISEAGGHSGNTIYF	TGTGCCATCAGTGAAGCCGGGGGGCACTCTGGAAACACCATATATTTT
.	TRBV5-1	TRBD1	TRBJ2-7	CASSADRVYEQYF	TGCGCCAGCAGCGCAGACAGGGTCTACGAGCAGTACTTC
.	TRBV5-4	.	TRBJ1-2	CASTLGGASGYTF	TGTGCCAGCACCTTGGGGGGGGCGAGTGGCTACACCTTC
.	TRBV7-2	.	TRBJ1-1	CASSDVGVYTEAFF	TGTGCCAGCAGCGACGTCGGGGTTTACACTGAAGCTTTCTTT
.	TRBV25-1	TRBD2	TRBJ2-7	CASNRAGVSYEQYF	TGTGCCAGCAATCGCGCGGGGGTCTCCTACGAGCAGTACTTC
.	TRBV15	.	TRBJ1-5	CATSSQFGTPQHF	TGTGCCACCAGCAGCCAGTTCGGGACGCCCCAGCATTTT
.	TRBV7-9	TRBD2	TRBJ2-7	CASSSTSGVWEQYF	TGTGCCAGCAGCTCCACTAGCGGGGTCTGGGAGCAGTACTTC
once	TRBV10-3	.	TRBJ2-3	CAISGQAAAGDTQYF	TGTGCCATCAGCGGGCAGGCCGCAGCGGGAGATACGCAGTATTTT
.	TRBV21-1	.	TRBJ1-1	CASSKVSRGTEAFF	TGTGCCAGCAGCAAAGTGTCGCGGGGCACTGAAGCTTTCTTT
.	TRBV27	.	TRBJ2-2	CASSFRRDPPRNTGELFF	TGTGCCAGCAGTTTCCGCCGGGACCCCCCGAGGAACACCGGGGAGCTGTTTTTT
.	TRBV3-1/TRBV3-2	.	TRBJ1-4	CASSQGVPTNEKLFF	TGTGCCAGCAGCCAGGGGGTCCCAACTAATGAAAAACTGTTTTTT
few	TRBV6-5	TRBD1	TRBJ1-5	CASRLTGAGNQPQHF	TGTGCCAGCAGGTTGACAGGGGCGGGTAATCAGCCCCAGCATTTT
.	TRBV7-3	.	TRBJ2-1	CASSPGSGPMIEQFF	TGTGCCAGCAGCCCCGGGTCCGGACCAATGATTGAGCAGTTCTTC
.	TRBV7-2	.	TRBJ1-2	CATSGGRFGYTF	TGTGCCACTTCCGGGGGTAGGTTTGGCTACACCTTC
.	TRBV13	TRBD1	TRBJ1-2	CASSLNTGVNGYTF	TGTGCCAGCAGCTTAAACACAGGGGTTAACGGCTACACCTTC
.	TRBV7-9	.	TRBJ1-1	CASSLGESHPRGEAFF	TGTGCCAGCAGCTTAGGGGAGTCCCACCCGAGGGGTGAAGCTTTCTTT
.	TRBV21-1	.	TRBJ1-5	CASSGQAAQPQHF	TGTGCCAGCAGTGGACAGGCCGCTCAGCCCCAGCATTTT
.	TRBV7-9	TRBD1	TRBJ1-6	CASSQDRESPLHF	TGTGCCAGCAGCCAGGACAGGGAGTCACCCCTCCACTTT
.	TRBV28	TRBD1	TRBJ1-2	CASSPRGWMDGYTF	TGTGCCAGCAGCCCCAGGGGGTGGATGGATGGCTACACCTTC
.	TRBV6-5	.	TRBJ1-4	CASRRTFANEKLFF	TGTGCCAGCAGAAGGACATTCGCTAATGAAAAACTGTTTTTT
once	TRBV30	.	TRBJ1-3	CAWSVGVNSGNTIYF	TGTGCCTGGAGTGTAGGCGTCAACTCTGGAAACACCATATATTTT
.	TRBV7-9	TRBD1	TRBJ1-4	CASSWETGTGEKLFF	TGTGCCAGCAGCTGGGAGACAGGGACTGGGGAAAAACTGTTTTTT
.	TRBV10-2	.	TRBJ1-4	CASSEGLGPGTANEKLFF	TGCGCCAGCAGTGAGGGATTGGGTCCCGGGACGGCGAATGAAAAACTGTTTTTT
.	TRBV4-3	.	TRBJ1-2	CASSQDVRANYGYTF	TGCGCCAGCAGCCAAGATGTCAGGGCGAACTATGGCTACACCTTC
.	TRBV5-6	.	TRBJ2-2	CASSTFGVWELFF	TGTGCCAGCAGCACCTTCGGAGTCTGGGAGCTGTTTTTT
.	TRBV5-1	.	TRBJ2-3	CASSLDGQRTDTQYF	TGCGCCAGCAGCTTGGATGGACAGCGCACAGATACGCAGTATTTT
.	TRBV5-1	.	TRBJ2-5	CASSAGGETQYF	TGCGCCAGCTCTGCAGGGGGGGAGACCCAGTACTTC
.	TRBV2	.	TRBJ1-2	CASSELGRTSYGYTF	TGTGCCAGCAGTGAATTGGGACGAACATCTTATGGCTACACCTTC
.	TRBV30	TRBD1	TRBJ2-7	CASHGTGGFYEQYF	TGTGCCTCCCACGGGACAGGGGGCTTCTACGAGCAGTACTTC
.	TRBV27	.	TRBJ1-3	CASRDRGWSGNTIYF	TGTGCCAGCAGGGATCGAGGGTGGTCAGGAAACACCATATATTTT
.	TRBV4-3	.	TRBJ1-2	CASSQDRGGYTF	TGCGCCAGCAGCCAAGACAGGGGAGGCTACACCTTC
.	TRBV4-1	.	TRBJ2-3	CASSQERGYYGTDTQYF	TGCGCCAGCAGCCAAGAACGGGGGTACTATGGCACAGATACGCAGTATTTT
.	TRBV5-1	.	TRBJ2-2	CASSYDGSTGELFF	TGCGCCAGCAGCTACGACGGATCCACCGGGGAGCTGTTTTTT
.	TRBV18	.	TRBJ1-1	CASSPPGEAFF	TGTGCCAGCTCACCACCGGGTGAAGCTTTCTTT
once	TRBV28	.	TRBJ2-4	CASSFPGQGGNIQYF	TGTGCCAGCAGTTTTCCGGGGCAGGGAGGAAACATTCAGTACTTC
.	TRBV5-4	.	TRBJ1-1	CASRLDGPNTEAFF	TGTGCCAGCAGATTGGACGGGCCGAACACTGAAGCTTTCTTT
.	TRBV7-2	.	TRBJ1-5	CASSQGPFSNQPQHF	TGTGCCAGCAGCCAGGGACCGTTTTCCAATCAGCCCCAGCATTTT
.	TRBV9	TRBD1	TRBJ2-3	CASGGQGFSDTQYF	TGTGCCAGCGGAGGACAGGGGTTCTCAGATACGCAGTATTTT
.	TRBV27	.	TRBJ1-1	CASSLGQSNTEAFF	TGTGCCAGCAGTTTAGGCCAGTCGAACACTGAAGCTTTCTTT
.	TRBV14	.	TRBJ2-2	CASSQKYSGTGELFF	TGTGCCAGCAGCCAAAAGTATTCGGGCACCGGGGAGCTGTTTTTT
.	TRBV9	.	TRBJ1-6	CASSQILRDRVKPLHF	TGTGCCAGCAGCCAAATCCTCCGGGACCGAGTCAAACCCCTCCACTTT
.	TRBV10-2	.	TRBJ2-5	CASSESSSQETQYF	TGCGCCAGCAGTGAGTCGTCCAGCCAAGAGACCCAGTACTTC
.	TRBV6-5	TRBD1	TRBJ2-3	CASSKDRVMDTQYF	TGTGCCAGCAGTAAGGACAGGGTCATGGATACGCAGTATTTT